In this sample, the clone carrying this T cell receptor beta chain turned up many times. These data are taken from a study of spatial heterogeneity in lung cancer. TCRdb ran MiXCR on the 5' RACE reads and lists one entry per CDR3 protein. The sample yields fewer than 20,000 distinct CDR3 sequences, about 20% seen once. Time point meaning: sample taken at primary tumor resection. Material for sequencing was whole RNA from tumor, nontumor lung or frozen PBMC, left unsorted. The donors were more than 70 patients with non-small cell lung cancer that was early-stage and untreated. With 0 bases removed from V and 6 bases from J, the gap between germline ends came to 18 bases. The CDR3 has 17 amino acids. From germline, CDR1 is LGHDT and CDR2 YNNKEL (reference sequence).

The clonotype comes from a male donor with early-stage non-small cell lung cancer. The sample was PBMCs, taken at surgery. This chain joins TRBV3-1 and TRBJ2-1, with D maybe TRBD1 (7 bases). The CDR3 DNA follows: TGTGCCAGCAGCCAAGAGTTGCGGGCAGGGGGAGGCAATGAGCAGTTCTTC. This translates into CASSQELRAGGGNEQFF.